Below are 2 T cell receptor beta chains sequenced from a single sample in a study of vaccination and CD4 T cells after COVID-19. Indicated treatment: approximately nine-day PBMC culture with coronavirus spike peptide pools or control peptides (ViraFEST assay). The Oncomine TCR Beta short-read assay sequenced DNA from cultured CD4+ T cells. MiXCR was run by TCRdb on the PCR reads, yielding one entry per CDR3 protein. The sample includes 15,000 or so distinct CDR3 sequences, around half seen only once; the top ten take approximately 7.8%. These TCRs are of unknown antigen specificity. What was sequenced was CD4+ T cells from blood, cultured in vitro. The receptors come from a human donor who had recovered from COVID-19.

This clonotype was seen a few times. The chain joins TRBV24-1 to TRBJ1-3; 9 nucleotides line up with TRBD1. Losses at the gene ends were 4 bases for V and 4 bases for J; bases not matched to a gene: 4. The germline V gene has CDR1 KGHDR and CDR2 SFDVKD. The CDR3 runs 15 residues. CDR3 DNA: TGTGCCACCAGTGACGGGACAGGGTTAGGAAACACCATATATTTT. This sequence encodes CATSDGTGLGNTIYF.

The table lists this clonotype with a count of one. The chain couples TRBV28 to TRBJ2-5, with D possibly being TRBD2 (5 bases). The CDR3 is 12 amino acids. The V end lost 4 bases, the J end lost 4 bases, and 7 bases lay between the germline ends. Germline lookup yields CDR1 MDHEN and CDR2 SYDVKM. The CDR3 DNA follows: TGTGCCAGCAGTTCTGCGGGAGAGACCCAGTACTTC. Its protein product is CASSSAGETQYF.